These T cell receptor beta chains were read from a single sample in a study of cytomegalovirus exposure and HLA in healthy donors. The protocol was immunoSEQ multiplex PCR, while the TCRdb copy is restricted to in-frame clones and leaves out a portion. The data show more than 110,000 clones, with roughly 81% seen just once and approximately 1.4% held by the top ten. The sequenced sample consisted of PBMCs. All receptors derive from a woman younger than 45 in good health and CMV-seronegative. CDR3s include the opening cysteine and the closing phenylalanine or tryptophan. D genes are given only for firm matches. Clone sizes are given selectively: once, few, many, or a class where the clone is expanded.

TRBJ1-3	many	TRBV4-3	NA	CASSQDSSGNTIYF	TGCGCCAGCAGCCAAGACAGCTCTGGAAACACCATATATTTT
TRBJ2-7	NA	TRBV6-1	TRBD1	CASRDRAYEQYF	TGTGCCAGCAGAGACAGGGCCTACGAGCAGTACTTC
TRBJ1-1	NA	TRBV6-5	NA	CASRDEGVSTEAFF	TGTGCCAGCAGGGACGAAGGGGTCAGCACTGAAGCTTTCTTT
TRBJ2-1	NA	TRBV7-2	TRBD1	CASSPPGQGIHEQFF	TGTGCCAGCAGCCCGCCGGGACAGGGAATCCATGAGCAGTTCTTC
TRBJ2-4	NA	TRBV7-9	NA	CASTVPGPKNIQYF	TGTGCCAGCACCGTTCCGGGTCCCAAAAACATTCAGTACTTC
TRBJ2-1	once	TRBV29-1	TRBD1	CSVPPTGGNEQFF	TGCAGCGTGCCTCCGACAGGGGGCAATGAGCAGTTCTTC
TRBJ2-1	NA	TRBV6-5	NA	CASSPGLEHNEQFF	TGTGCCAGCAGTCCAGGACTGGAACACAATGAGCAGTTCTTC
TRBJ2-1	NA	TRBV7-3	NA	CASSLIGGPYNEQFF	TGTGCCAGCAGTTTAATAGGGGGACCCTACAATGAGCAGTTCTTC
TRBJ1-3	NA	TRBV7-9	NA	CASSSTVTWGNTIYF	TGTGCCAGCAGCTCCACGGTCACCTGGGGAAACACCATATATTTT
TRBJ1-5	once	TRBV7-8	TRBD1	CASSLATGTGPQGPQHF	TGTGCCAGCAGCTTAGCGACCGGGACAGGCCCTCAGGGTCCCCAGCATTTT
TRBJ1-6	NA	TRBV30	TRBD1	CAWRKGQASSYNSPLHF	TGTGCCTGGAGGAAGGGACAGGCGAGCTCCTATAATTCACCCCTCCACTTT
TRBJ1-1	NA	TRBV7-2	NA	CASSLVRRQMLMNTEAFF	TGTGCCAGCAGCTTAGTCAGGCGCCAGATGTTGATGAACACTGAAGCTTTCTTT
TRBJ2-3	NA	TRBV18	NA	CASSPSGDTQYF	TGTGCCAGCTCCCCGTCCGGGGATACGCAGTATTTT
TRBJ2-6	NA	TRBV18	NA	CASSASSGANVLTF	TGTGCCAGCTCCGCGAGCTCTGGGGCCAACGTCCTGACTTTC
TRBJ2-1	once	TRBV2	TRBD1	CASSPGQSLYNEQFF	TGTGCCAGCAGCCCGGGACAGTCTCTCTACAATGAGCAGTTCTTC
TRBJ1-4	NA	TRBV6-6	TRBD1	CASSYGPRGRDEKLFF	TGTGCCAGCAGTTACGGGCCCAGGGGGCGCGATGAAAAACTGTTTTTT
TRBJ2-7	NA	TRBV19	NA	CASSQQGGYEQYF	TGTGCCAGTAGTCAACAGGGCGGCTACGAGCAGTACTTC
TRBJ2-7	NA	TRBV9	NA	CASSVESSAVYEQYF	TGTGCCAGCAGCGTAGAATCTAGCGCGGTCTACGAGCAGTACTTC
TRBJ1-2	NA	TRBV27	NA	CASRGMGLFTNYGYTF	TGTGCCAGCAGGGGGATGGGGCTATTTACTAACTATGGCTACACCTTC
TRBJ2-2	NA	TRBV7-8	NA	CASNLYRDPNTGELFF	TGTGCCAGCAACCTATACAGGGATCCGAACACCGGGGAGCTGTTTTTT
TRBJ1-6	NA	TRBV18	TRBD1	CASSDRVAYSPLHF	TGTGCCAGCTCGGACAGGGTGGCGTATTCACCCCTCCACTTT
TRBJ1-3	NA	TRBV5-1	NA	CASSLIPGFSGNTIYF	TGCGCCAGCAGCTTGATTCCGGGGTTCTCTGGAAACACCATATATTTT
TRBJ1-1	NA	TRBV6-6	NA	CASSRDTRNTEAFF	TGTGCCAGCAGCAGGGACACCCGGAACACTGAAGCTTTCTTT
TRBJ2-7	few	TRBV4-3	NA	CASSQTTGYEQYF	TGCGCCAGCAGCCAGACGACAGGCTACGAGCAGTACTTC
TRBJ2-1	NA	TRBV11-1	TRBD2	CASSLGLAGGQNEQFF	TGTGCCAGCAGCTTGGGACTAGCGGGGGGGCAAAATGAGCAGTTCTTC
TRBJ2-3	NA	TRBV2	TRBD2	CASPAGGRTDTQYF	TGTGCCTCGCCAGCGGGGGGCCGCACAGATACGCAGTATTTT
TRBJ1-2	NA	TRBV2	NA	CASRSGNYGYTF	TGTGCCAGCAGGTCAGGCAACTATGGCTACACCTTC
TRBJ2-7	NA	TRBV6-5	TRBD1	CAEQSGTGSYEQYF	TGTGCCGAACAATCCGGGACAGGGTCCTACGAGCAGTACTTC
TRBJ1-2	NA	TRBV28	NA	CASSPTNYGYTF	TGTGCCAGCAGTCCAACTAACTATGGCTACACCTTC
TRBJ2-3	NA	TRBV5-1	NA	CASSSTRTDTQYF	TGCGCCAGCAGCTCAACTAGAACGGATACGCAGTATTTT
TRBJ2-3	NA	TRBV18	NA	CASSPQGLDTQYF	TGTGCCAGCTCACCGCAGGGATTAGATACGCAGTATTTT
TRBJ1-2	few	TRBV2	NA	CAEWGDYGYTF	TGTGCCGAGTGGGGAGACTATGGCTACACCTTC
TRBJ2-1	NA	TRBV21-1	NA	CASSALLAGVYNEQFF	TGTGCCAGCAGCGCATTACTAGCGGGGGTCTACAATGAGCAGTTCTTC
TRBJ1-2	few	TRBV19	TRBD1	CASRDRGRYGYTF	TGTGCCAGTAGGGACAGGGGACGCTATGGCTACACCTTC
TRBJ1-5	once	TRBV6-6	NA	CASSYRQNSNQPQHF	TGTGCCAGCAGTTACCGACAGAATAGCAATCAGCCCCAGCATTTT
TRBJ2-7	NA	TRBV6-5	NA	CASSYGDQGYEQYF	TGTGCCAGCAGTTATGGGGATCAGGGCTACGAGCAGTACTTC
TRBJ1-1	NA	TRBV2	NA	CASSTRITGDRTQRVAEAFF	TGTGCCAGCAGTACCCGAATAACGGGGGACCGGACCCAGAGGGTCGCTGAAGCTTTCTTT
TRBJ2-1	NA	TRBV2	NA	CASSEAGGEQFF	TGTGCCAGCAGTGAAGCGGGGGGTGAGCAGTTCTTC
TRBJ1-2	NA	TRBV5-1	TRBD1	CASSPTGTGFTSYTF	TGCGCCAGCAGCCCAACCGGGACAGGGTTTACGAGCTACACCTTC
TRBJ1-1	once	TRBV28	TRBD1	CATSVGTANTEAFF	TGTGCCACCAGTGTGGGGACAGCAAACACTGAAGCTTTCTTT
TRBJ1-2	NA	TRBV10-3	TRBD1	CAIKASGTGLFYGYTF	TGTGCCATCAAAGCCTCGGGGACAGGGCTCTTCTATGGCTACACCTTC